This T cell receptor (beta chain) came from a study of CXCR3-negative and CXCR3-positive naive CD8 T cells. The CDR3 extends over 13 amino acids. Germline V CDR1 and CDR2: MGHDK, SYGVNS. TRB cDNA was prepared as libraries by UMI-labeled 5' RACE. TCRdb reprocessed the 5' RACE reads, keeping one entry per CDR3 protein, no DNA. The data show about 48,000 distinct CDR3 sequences, and the top ten clones hold over 12%. The genes are TRBV25-1 and TRBJ1-4. Input material: memory CD8+ T cells from blood. The TCR was taken from a human donor in good health. Some clones in this sample may be carry-over from other donors' samples. CDR3 sequence reads: CASSEWGEEKLFF.